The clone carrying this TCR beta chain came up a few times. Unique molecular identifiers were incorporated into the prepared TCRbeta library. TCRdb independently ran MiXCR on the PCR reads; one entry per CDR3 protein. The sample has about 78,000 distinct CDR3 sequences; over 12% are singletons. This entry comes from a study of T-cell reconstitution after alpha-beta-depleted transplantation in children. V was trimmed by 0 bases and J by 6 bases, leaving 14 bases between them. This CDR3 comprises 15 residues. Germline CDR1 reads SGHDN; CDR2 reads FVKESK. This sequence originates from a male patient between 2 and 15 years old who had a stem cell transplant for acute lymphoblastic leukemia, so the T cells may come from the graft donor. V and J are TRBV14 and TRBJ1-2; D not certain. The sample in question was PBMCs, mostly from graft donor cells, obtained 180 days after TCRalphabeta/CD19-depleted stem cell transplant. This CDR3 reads CASSQDPGEWHGYTF. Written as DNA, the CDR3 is TGTGCCAGCAGCCAAGATCCGGGCGAGTGGCATGGCTACACCTTC.